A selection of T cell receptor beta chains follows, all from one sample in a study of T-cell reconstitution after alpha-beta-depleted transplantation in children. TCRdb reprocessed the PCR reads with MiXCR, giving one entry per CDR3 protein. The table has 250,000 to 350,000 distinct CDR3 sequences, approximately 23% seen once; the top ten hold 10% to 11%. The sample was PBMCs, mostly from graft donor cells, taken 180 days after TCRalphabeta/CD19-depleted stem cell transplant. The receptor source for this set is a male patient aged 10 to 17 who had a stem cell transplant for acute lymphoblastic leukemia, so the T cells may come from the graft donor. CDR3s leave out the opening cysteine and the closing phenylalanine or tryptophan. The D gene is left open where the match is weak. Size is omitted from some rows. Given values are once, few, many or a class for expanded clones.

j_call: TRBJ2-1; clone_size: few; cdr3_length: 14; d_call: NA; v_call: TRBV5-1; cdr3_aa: ASSLAPRANYNEQF
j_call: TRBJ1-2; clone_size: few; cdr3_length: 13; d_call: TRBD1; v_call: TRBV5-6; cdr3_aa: ASSLEQGALYGYT
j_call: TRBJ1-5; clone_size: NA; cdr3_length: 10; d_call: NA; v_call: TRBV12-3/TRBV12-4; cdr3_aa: ATSPWHQPQH
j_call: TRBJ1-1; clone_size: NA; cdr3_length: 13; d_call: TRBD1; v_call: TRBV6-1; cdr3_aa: ASSTDRGANTEAF
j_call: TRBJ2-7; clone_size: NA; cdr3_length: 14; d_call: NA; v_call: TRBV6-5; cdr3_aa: ASSYSLTGNSYEQY
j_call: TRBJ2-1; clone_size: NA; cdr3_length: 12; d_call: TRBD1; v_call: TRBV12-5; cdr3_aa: ASGMTGVMHEQF
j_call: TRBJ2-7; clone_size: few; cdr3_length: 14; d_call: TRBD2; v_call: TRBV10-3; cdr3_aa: AISESASGGPYEQY
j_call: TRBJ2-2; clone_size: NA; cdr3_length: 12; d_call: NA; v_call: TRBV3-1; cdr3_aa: ASSRFMNTGELF
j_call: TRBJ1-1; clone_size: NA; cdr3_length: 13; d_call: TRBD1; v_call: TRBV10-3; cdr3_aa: AIRPTRGLNTEAF
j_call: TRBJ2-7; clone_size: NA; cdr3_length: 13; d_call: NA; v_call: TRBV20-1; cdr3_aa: CAEPDSGPRNEQY
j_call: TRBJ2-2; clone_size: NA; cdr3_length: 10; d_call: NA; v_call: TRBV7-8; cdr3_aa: ASGGATGELF
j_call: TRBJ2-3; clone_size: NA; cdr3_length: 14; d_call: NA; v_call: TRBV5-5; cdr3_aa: ASSPGRVKSTDTQY
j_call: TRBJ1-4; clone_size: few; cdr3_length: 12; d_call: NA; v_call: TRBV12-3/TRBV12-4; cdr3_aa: ASSFEGYNEKLF
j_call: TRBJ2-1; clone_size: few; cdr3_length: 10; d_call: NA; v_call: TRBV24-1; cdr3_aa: ATSGTIDEQF
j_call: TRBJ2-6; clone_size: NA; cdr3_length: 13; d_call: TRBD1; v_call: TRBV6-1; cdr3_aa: ASSTGGSGANVLT
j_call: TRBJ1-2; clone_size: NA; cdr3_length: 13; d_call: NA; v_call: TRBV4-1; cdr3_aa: ASSQRTFWNYGYT
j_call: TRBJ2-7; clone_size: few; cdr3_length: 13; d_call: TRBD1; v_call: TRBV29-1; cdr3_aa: SVELPGTGDHEQY
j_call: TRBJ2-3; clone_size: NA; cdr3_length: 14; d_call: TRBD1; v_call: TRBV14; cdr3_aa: ASSQETGGGTDTQY
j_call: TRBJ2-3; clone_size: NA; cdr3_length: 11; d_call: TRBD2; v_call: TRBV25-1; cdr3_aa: ASSVSAGATQY
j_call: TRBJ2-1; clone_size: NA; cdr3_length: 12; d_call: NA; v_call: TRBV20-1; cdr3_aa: SANPASRYNEQF
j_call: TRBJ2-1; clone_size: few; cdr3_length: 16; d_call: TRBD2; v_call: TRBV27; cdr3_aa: ASSLIIAGGPTYNEQF
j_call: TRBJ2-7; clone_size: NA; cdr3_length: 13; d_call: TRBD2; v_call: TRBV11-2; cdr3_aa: ASSLTSGGFYEQY
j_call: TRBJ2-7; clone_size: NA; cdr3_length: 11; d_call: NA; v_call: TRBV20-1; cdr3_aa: SAYTGTSYEQY
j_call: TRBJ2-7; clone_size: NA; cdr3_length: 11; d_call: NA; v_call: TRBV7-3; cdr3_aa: ASSRGLSYEQY
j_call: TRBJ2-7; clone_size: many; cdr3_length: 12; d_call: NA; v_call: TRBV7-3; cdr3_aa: ASSLQGGAYEQY
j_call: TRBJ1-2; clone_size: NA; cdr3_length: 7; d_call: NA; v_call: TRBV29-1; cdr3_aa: SVGPQGY
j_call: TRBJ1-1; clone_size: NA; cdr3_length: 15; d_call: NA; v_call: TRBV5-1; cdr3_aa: ASSHQSAEGPAVKAF
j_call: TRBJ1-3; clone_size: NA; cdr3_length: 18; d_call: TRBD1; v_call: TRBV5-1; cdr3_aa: ASSLWGGQSGRRTGNTIY
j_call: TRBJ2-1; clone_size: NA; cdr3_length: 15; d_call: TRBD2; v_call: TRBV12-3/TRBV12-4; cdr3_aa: ASSLGLAGPYYNEQF
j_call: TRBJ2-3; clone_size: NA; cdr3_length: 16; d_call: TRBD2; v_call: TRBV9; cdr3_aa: ASSGGPLGLAGTDTQY
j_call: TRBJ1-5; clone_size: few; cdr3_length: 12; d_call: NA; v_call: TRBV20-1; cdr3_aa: SARRGNSNQPQH
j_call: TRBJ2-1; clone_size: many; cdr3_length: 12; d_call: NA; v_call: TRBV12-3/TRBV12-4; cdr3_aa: ASKAEFSYNEQF
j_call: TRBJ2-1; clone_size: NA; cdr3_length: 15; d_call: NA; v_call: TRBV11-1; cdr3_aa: ASSLALSVSSYNEQF
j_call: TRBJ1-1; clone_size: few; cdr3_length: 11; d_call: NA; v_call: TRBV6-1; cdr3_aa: ASIVGGNTEAF
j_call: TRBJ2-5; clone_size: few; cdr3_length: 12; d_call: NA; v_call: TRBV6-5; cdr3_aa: ASSYGAGVETQY
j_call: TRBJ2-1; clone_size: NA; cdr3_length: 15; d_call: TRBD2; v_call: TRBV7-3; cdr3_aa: ASSPGLAATSYNEQF
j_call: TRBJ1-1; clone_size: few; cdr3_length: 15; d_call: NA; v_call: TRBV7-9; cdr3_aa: ASSLDRWGTSNTEAF
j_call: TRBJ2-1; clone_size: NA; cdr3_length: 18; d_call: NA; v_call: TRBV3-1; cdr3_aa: ASSQDFTTLRKLSYNEQF
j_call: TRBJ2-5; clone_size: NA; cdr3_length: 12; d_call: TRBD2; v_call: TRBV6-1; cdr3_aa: ASRTSGSRETQY
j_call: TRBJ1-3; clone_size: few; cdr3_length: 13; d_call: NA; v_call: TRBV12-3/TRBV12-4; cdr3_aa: ASSYGAAGGNTIY
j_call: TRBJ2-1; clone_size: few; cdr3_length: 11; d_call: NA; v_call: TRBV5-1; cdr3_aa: ATARGPYNEQF
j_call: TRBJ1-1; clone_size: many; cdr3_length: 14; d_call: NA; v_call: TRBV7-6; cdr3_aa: ASSLAGALMNTEAF
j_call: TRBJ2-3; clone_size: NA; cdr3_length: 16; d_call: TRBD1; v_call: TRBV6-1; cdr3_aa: ASRQRVRGLTPTDTQY